This TCR beta chain originates from a study of T-cell reconstitution after alpha-beta-depleted transplantation in children. Study-wide results and caveats: In patients about two months after transplant, alpha-beta T cells reportedly arose from several hundred expanded graft clones. One year post-transplant, T-cell counts and diversity were largely derived from T cells produced anew.

For this clonotype: The target antigen is unknown.

This sample's TCRbeta library carried unique molecular identifier barcodes. TCRdb used MiXCR to reprocess the PCR reads, holding one entry per CDR3 protein. The data show some 78,000 distinct CDR3 sequences, 13% to 15% seen once. This specimen was PBMCs, mostly from graft donor cells, taken 180 days after TCRalphabeta/CD19-depleted stem cell transplant. This clonotype originated in a male patient under 10 years old who had a stem cell transplant for acute lymphoblastic leukemia, so the T cells may come from the graft donor.

The CDR3, as DNA: TGTGCCAGCAGCTTAGGGCAGACAAACTATGGCTACACCTTC. As protein: CASSLGQTNYGYTF. The J gene is TRBJ1-2, the V gene TRBV7-9; D unclear. The CDR3 totals 14 residues. V was shortened by 1 base and J by 2 bases, with 8 bases between the two germline ends. Germline V gene lookup returns CDR1 SEHNR and CDR2 FQNEAQ (reference sequence).